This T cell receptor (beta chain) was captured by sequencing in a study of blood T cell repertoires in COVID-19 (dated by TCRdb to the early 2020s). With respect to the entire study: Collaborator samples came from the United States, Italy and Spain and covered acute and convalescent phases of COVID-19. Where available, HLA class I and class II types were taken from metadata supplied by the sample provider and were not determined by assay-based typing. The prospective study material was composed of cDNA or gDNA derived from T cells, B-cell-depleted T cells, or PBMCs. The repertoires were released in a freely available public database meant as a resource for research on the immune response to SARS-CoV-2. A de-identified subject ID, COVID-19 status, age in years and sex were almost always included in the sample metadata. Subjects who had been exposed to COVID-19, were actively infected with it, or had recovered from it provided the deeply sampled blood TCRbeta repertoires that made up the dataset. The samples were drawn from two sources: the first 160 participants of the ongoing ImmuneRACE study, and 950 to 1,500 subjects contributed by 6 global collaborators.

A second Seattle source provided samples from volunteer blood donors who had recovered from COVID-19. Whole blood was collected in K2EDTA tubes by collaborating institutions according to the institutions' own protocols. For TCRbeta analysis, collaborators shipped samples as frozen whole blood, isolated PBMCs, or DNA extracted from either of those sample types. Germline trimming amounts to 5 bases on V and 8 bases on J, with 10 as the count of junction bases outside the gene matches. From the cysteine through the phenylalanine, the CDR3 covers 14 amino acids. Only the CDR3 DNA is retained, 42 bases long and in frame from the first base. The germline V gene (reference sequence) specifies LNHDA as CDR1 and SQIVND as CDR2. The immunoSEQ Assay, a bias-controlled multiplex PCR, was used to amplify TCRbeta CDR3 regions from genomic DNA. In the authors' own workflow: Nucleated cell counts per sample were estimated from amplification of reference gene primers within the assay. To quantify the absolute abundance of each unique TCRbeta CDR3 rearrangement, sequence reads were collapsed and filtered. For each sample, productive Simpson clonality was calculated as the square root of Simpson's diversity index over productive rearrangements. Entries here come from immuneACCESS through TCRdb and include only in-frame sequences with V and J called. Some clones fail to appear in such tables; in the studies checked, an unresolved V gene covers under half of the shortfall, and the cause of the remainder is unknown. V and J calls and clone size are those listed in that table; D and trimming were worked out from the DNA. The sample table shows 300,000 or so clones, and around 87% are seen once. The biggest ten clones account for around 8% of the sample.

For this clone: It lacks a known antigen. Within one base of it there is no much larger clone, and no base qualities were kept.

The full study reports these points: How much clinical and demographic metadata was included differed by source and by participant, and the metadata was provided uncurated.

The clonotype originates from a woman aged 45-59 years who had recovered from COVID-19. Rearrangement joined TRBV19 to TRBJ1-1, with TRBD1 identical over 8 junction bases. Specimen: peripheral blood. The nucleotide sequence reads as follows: TGTGCCAGTAGTCTCCGGGACAGGTACCCAGAAGCTTTCTTT. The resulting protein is CASSLRDRYPEAFF.